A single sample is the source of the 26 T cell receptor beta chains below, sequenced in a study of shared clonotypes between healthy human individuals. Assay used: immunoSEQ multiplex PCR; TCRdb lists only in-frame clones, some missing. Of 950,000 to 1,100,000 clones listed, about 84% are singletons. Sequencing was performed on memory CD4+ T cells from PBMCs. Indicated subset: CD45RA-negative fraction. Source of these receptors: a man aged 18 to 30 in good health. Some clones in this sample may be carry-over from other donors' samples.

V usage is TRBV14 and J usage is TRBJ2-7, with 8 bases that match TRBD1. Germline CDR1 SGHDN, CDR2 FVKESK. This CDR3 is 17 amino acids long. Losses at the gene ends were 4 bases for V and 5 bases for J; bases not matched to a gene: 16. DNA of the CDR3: TGTGCCAGCAGCCCTTGGACAGGGTTCGTGGGCTTCCACGAGCAGTACTTC. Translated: CASSPWTGFVGFHEQYF.

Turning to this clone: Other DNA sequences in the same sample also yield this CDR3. CDR3 DNA sequence: TGTGCCAGCAGTGGCACTAGCGGGACCCAAGAGACCCAGTACTTC. It codes for CASSGTSGTQETQYF. The chain combines TRBV2 with TRBJ2-5, with TRBD2 matching 10 bases. This CDR3 comprises 15 residues. Germline V CDR1 and CDR2: SNHLY, FYNNEI. V gave up 4 bases and J gave up 1 base; unmatched junction bases: 3. Filled out from reference TRBV2 and TRBJ2-5, the complete variable domain reads EPEVTQTPSHQVTQMGQEVILRCVPISNHLYFYWYRQILGQKVEFLVSFYNNEISEKSEIFDDQFSVERPDGSNFTLKIRSTKLEDSAMYFCASSGTSGTQETQYFGPGTRLLVL.

The CDR3 loop is CASSFRPRDNNYGYTF. The CDR3 coding sequence is TGTGCCAGCAGCTTCCGCCCCAGGGATAATAACTATGGCTACACCTTC. V gene TRBV11-2 combines with J gene TRBJ1-2, with D perhaps matching TRBD1 (5 bases). Trimming removed 3 bases from V and 1 base from J, with 15 bases in between. This CDR3 comprises 16 residues. Germline CDR1 and CDR2: SGHAT and FQNNGV.

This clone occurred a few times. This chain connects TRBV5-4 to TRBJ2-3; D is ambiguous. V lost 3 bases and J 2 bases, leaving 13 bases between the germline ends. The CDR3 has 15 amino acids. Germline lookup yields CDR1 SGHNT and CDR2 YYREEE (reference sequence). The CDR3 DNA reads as TGTGCCAGCAGCTCCGCCCAGACCCTCACAGATACGCAGTATTTT. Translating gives CASSSAQTLTDTQYF.

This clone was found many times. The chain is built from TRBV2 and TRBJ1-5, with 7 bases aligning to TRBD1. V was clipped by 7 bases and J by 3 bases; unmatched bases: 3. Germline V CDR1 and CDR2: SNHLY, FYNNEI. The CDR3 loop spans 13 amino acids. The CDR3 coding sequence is TGTGCCAGCAAGGGACAGAACAATCAGCCCCAGCATTTT. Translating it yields CASKGQNNQPQHF.

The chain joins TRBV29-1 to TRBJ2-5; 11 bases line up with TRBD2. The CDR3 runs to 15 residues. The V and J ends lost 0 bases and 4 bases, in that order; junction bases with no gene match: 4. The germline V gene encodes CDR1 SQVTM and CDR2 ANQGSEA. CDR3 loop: CSVEDLAGGGETQYF. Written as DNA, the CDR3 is TGCAGCGTTGAAGATCTAGCGGGAGGTGGAGAGACCCAGTACTTC.

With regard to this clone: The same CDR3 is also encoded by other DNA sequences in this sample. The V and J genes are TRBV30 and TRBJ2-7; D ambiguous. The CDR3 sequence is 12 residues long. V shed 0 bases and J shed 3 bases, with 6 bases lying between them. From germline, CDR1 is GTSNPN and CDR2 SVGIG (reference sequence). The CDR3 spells CAWSVLGYEQYF. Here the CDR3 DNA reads TGTGCCTGGAGTGTTCTAGGCTACGAGCAGTACTTC. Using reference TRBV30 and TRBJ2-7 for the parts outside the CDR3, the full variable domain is SQTIHQWPATLVQPVGSPLSLECTVEGTSNPNLYWYRQAAGRGLQLLFYSVGIGQISSEVPQNLSASRPQDRQFILSSKKLLLSDSGFYLCAWSVLGYEQYFGPGTRLTVT.

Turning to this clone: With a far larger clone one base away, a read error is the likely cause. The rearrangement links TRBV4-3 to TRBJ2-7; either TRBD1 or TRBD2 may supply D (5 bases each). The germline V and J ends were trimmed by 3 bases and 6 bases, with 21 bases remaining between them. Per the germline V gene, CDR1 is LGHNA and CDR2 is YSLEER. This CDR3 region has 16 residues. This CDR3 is CASSQGLSGPRAEQYF. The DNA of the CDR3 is TGCGCCAGCAGCCAGGGATTATCGGGACCCCGGGCCGAGCAGTACTTC.

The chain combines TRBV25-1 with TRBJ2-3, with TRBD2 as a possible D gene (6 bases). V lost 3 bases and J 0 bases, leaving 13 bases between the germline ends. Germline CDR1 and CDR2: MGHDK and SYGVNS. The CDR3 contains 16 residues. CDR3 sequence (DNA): TGTGCCAGCAGTGACGGGCTAGCGACTAGCACAGATACGCAGTATTTT. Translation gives CASSDGLATSTDTQYF.

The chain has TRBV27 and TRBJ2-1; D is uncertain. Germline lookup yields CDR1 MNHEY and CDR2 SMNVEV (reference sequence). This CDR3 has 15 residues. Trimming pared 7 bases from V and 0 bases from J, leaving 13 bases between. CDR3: CASKIWQSSYNEQFF. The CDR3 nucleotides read TGTGCCAGCAAAATTTGGCAGAGCTCCTACAATGAGCAGTTCTTC.

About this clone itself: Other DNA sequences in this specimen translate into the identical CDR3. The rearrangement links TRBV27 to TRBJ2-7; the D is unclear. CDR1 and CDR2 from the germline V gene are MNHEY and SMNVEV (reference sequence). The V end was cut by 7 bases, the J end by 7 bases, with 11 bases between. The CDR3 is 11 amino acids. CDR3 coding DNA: TGTGCCAGCACACGTGGGGTTGAGCAGTACTTC. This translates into CASTRGVEQYF.

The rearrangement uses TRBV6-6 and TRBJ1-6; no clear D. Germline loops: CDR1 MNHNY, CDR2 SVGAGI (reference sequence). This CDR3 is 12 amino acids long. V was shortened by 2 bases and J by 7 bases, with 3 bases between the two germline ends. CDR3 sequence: CASSYENSPLHF. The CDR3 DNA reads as TGTGCCAGCAGTTACGAGAATTCACCCCTCCACTTT.

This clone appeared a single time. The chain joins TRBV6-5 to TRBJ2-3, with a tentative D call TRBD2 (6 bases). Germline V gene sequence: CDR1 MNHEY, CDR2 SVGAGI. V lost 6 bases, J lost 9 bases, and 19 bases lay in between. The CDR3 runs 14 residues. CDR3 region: CASSRRGAAGTQYF. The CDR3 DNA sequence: TGTGCCAGCAGCAGGCGCGGCGCGGCGGGGACGCAGTATTTT.

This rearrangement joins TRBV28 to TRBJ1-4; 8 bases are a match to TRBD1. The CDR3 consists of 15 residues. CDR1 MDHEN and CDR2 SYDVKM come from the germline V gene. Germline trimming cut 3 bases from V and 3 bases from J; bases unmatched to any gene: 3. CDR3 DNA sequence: TGTGCCAGCAGTTTGGGACAGGCGGCTAATGAAAAACTGTTTTTT. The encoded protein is CASSLGQAANEKLFF.

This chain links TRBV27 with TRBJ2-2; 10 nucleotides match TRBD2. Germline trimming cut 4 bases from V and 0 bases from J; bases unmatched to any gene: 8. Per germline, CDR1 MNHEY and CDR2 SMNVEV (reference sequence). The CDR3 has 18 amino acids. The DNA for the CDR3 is TGTGCCAGCAGTTCCGCAACTAGCGGGGTGACGAACACCGGGGAGCTGTTTTTT. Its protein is CASSSATSGVTNTGELFF.

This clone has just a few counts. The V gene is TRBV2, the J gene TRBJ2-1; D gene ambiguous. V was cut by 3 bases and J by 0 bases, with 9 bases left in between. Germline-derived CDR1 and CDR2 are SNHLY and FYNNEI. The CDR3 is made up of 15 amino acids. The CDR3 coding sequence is TGTGCCAGCAGTGACCGGCAGAGCTCCTACAATGAGCAGTTCTTC. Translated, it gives CASSDRQSSYNEQFF.

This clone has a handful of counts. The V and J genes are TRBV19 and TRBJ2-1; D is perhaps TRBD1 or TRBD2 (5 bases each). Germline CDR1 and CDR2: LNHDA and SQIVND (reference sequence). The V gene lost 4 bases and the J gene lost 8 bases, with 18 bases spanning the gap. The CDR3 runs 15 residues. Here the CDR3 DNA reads TGTGCCAGTAGTACCGCCGGGATCCAGGGAGATGAGCAGTTCTTC. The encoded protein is CASSTAGIQGDEQFF.

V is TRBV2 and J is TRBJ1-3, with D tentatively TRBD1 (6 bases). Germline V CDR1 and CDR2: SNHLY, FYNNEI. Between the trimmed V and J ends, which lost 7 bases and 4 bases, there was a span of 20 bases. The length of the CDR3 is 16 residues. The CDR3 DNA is TGTGCCAGCAACCCCTCGGACAGATGGAGAGGAAACACCATATATTTT. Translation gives CASNPSDRWRGNTIYF.

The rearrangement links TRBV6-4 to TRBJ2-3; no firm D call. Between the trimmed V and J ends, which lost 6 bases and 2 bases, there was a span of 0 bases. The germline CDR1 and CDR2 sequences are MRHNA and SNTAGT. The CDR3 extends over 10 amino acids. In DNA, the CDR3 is TGTGCCAGCAGCACAGATACGCAGTATTTT. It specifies CASSTDTQYF.

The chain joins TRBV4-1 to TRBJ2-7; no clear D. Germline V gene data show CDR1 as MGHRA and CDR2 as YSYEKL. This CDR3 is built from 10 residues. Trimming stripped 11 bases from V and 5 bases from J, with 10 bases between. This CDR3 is CAANGDEQYF. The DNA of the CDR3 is TGCGCCGCCAACGGCGACGAGCAGTACTTC.

Here the CDR3 reads CASSFRGRDGSNQPQHF. CDR3 DNA sequence: TGTGCCAGTAGTTTCCGCGGGCGGGACGGTAGCAATCAGCCCCAGCATTTT. This rearrangement joins TRBV19 to TRBJ1-5, with a tentative D call TRBD1 (5 bases). The germline gives CDR1 LNHDA, CDR2 SQIVND (reference sequence). The ends were cut back, 5 bases at V and 0 bases at J, with 17 bases in the middle. CDR3 length: 17 amino acids.

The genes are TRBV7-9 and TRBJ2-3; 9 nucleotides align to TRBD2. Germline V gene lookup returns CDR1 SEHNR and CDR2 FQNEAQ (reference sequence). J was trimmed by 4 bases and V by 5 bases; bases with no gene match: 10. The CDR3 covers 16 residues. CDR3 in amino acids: CASSPLLAGRADTQYF. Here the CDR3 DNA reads TGTGCCAGCAGCCCTCTCCTAGCGGGACGGGCAGATACGCAGTATTTT.

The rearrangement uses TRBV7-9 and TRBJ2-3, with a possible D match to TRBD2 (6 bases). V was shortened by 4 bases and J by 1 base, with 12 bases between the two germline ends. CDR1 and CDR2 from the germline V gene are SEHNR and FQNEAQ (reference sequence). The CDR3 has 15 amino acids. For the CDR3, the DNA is TGTGCCAGCAGCTCTATGGCTAGCGGCACAGATACGCAGTATTTT. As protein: CASSSMASGTDTQYF.

The CDR3 nucleotides read TGTGCCAGCAGTTTAACGTCCGGGCCCAACAATCAGCCCCAGCATTTT. Amino acids: CASSLTSGPNNQPQHF. The chain recombines TRBV28 with TRBJ1-5; no clear D. Germline V gene data show CDR1 as MDHEN and CDR2 as SYDVKM. The CDR3 is 16 amino acids. V gave up 2 bases and J gave up 3 bases, with 14 bases separating them.

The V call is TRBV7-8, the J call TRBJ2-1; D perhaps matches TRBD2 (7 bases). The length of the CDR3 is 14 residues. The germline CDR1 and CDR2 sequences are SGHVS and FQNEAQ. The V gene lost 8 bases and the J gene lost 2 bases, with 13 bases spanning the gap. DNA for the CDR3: TGTGCCAGCCGCGCGGGGGCCACCTACAATGAGCAGTTCTTC. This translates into CASRAGATYNEQFF.

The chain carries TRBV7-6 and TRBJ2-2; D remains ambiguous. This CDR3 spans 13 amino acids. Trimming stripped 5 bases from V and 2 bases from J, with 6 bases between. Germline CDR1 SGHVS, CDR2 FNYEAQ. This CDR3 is CASSVTNTGELFF. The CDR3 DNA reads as TGTGCCAGCAGCGTAACAAACACCGGGGAGCTGTTTTTT.